This record covers a single TCR beta chain. Its target is not known. This entry belongs to a study of cytomegalovirus exposure and HLA in healthy donors. Study-wide context: The roughly 670 first-cohort repertoires shared a platform with the 110 or so validation repertoires, as reported in a later analysis. Study results and caveats: One later analysis, an examination of the 120 or so validation repertoires, found that first-cohort TCR clusters tended to co-occur in them.

Generated by immunoSEQ multiplex PCR, the TCRdb table keeps only in-frame clones and is missing some. The sample shows around 240,000 clones, about 90% of them seen only once. Losses at the gene ends were 6 bases for V and 1 base for J; bases not matched to a gene: 5. The CDR3 is 14 amino acids. Germline V gives CDR1 SGHAT, CDR2 FQNNGV. The clonotype comes from a woman aged 18-29 years in good health and CMV-seronegative. The sample was PBMCs. This rearrangement joins TRBV11-2 to TRBJ2-7, with 8 bases lining up with TRBD1. The CDR3 DNA sequence: TGTGCCAGCAGTCGGGACAGGAGATCCTACGAGCAGTACTTC. This encodes CASSRDRRSYEQYF.